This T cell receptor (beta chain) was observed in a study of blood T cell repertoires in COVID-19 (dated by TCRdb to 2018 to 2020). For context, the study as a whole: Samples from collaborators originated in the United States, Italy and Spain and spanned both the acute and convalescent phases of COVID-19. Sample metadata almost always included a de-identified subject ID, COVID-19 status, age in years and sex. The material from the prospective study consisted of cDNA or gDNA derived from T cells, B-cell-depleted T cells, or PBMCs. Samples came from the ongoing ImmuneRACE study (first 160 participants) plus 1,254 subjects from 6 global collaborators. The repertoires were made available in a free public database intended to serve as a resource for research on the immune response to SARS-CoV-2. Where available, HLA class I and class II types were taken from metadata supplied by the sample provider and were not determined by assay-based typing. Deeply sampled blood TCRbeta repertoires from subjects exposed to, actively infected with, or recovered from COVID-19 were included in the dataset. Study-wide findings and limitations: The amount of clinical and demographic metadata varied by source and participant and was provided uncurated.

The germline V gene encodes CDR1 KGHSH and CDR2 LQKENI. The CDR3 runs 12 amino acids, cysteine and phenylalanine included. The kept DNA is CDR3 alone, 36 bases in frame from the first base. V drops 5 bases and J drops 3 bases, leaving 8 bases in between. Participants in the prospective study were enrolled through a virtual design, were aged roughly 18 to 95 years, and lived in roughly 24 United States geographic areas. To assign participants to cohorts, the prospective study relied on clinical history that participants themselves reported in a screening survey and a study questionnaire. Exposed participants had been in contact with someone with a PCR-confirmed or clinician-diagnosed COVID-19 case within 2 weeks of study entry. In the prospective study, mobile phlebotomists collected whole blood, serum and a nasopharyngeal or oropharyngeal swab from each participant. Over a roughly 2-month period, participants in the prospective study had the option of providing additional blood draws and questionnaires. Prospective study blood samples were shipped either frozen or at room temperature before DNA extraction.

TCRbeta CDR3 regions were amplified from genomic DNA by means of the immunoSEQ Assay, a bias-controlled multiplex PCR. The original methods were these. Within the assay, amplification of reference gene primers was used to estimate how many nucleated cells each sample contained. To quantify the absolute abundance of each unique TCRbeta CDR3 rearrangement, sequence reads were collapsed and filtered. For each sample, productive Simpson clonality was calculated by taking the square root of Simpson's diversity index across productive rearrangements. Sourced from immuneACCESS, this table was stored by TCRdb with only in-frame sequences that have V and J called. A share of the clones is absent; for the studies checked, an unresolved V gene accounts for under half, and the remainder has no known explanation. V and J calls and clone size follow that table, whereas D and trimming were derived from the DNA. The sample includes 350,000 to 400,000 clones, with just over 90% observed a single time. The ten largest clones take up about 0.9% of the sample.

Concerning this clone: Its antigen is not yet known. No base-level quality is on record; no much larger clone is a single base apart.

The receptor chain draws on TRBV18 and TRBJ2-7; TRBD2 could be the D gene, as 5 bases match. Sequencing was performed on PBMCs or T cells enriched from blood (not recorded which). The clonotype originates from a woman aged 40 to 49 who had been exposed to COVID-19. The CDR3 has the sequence CASSRGNYEQYF. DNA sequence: TGTGCCAGCTCAAGAGGGAACTACGAGCAGTACTTC.